The entry below gives a single T cell receptor beta chain sequence along with its context. Germline lookup yields CDR1 SGHNT and CDR2 YENEEA. The CDR3 contains 12 residues. The ends were cut back, 1 base at V and 4 bases at J, with 4 bases in the middle. This entry belongs to a study of tumor-infiltrating lymphocytes in localized non-small cell lung cancer. Method: immunoSEQ multiplex PCR; TCRdb's copy keeps in-frame clones and lacks some. The table records around 6,700 clones, 74% of them present only once. The chain carries TRBV11-3 and TRBJ1-1; no definite D call. The TCR originated in a human donor with non-small cell lung cancer. The sequencing sample was made of uninvolved lung tissue not adjacent to the tumor. The CDR3 is CASSLAPTEAFF. Written as DNA, the CDR3 is TGTGCCAGCAGCTTAGCTCCCACTGAAGCTTTCTTT.